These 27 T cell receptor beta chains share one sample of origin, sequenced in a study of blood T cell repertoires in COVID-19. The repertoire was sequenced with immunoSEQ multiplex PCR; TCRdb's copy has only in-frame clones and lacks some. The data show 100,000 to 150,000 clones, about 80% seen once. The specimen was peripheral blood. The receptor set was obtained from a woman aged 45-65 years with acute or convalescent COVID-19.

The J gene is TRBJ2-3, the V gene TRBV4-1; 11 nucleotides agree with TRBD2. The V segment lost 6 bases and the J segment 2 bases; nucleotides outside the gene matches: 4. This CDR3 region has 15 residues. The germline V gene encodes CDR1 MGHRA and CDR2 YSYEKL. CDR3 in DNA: TGCGCCAGCAGTCAACTAGCGGGGGTCACAGATACGCAGTATTTT. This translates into CASSQLAGVTDTQYF.

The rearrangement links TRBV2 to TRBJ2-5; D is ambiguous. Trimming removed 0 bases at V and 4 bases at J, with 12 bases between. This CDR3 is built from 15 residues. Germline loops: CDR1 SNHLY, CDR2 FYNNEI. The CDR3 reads CASSEALGRPETQYF. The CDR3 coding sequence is TGTGCCAGCAGTGAAGCGCTTGGCAGGCCAGAGACCCAGTACTTC.

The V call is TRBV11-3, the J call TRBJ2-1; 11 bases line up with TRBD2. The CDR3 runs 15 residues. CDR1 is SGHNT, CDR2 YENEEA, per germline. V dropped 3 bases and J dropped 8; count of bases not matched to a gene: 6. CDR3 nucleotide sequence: TGTGCCAGCAGCTTCGGTAGCGGGGGGGCTGATGAGCAGTTCTTC. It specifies CASSFGSGGADEQFF.

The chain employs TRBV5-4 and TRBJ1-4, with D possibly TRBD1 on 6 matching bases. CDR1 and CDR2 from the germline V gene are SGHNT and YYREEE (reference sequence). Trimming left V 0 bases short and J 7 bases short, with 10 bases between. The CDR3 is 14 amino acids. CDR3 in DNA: TGTGCCAGCAGCTTGGGAGCAGGGGTTGAAAAACTGTTTTTT. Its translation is CASSLGAGVEKLFF.

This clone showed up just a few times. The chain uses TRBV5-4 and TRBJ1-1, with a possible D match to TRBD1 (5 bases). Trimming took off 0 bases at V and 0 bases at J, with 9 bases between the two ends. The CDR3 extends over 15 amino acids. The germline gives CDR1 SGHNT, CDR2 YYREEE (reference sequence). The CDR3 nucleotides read TGTGCCAGCAGCTTGGGTTCAGGGATGAACACTGAAGCTTTCTTT. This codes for CASSLGSGMNTEAFF.

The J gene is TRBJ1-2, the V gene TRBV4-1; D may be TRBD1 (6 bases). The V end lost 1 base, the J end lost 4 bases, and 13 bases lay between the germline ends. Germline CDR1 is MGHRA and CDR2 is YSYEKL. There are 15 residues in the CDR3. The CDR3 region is CASSQGAGAFYGYTF. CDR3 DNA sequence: TGCGCCAGCAGCCAAGGAGCAGGGGCCTTCTATGGCTACACCTTC.

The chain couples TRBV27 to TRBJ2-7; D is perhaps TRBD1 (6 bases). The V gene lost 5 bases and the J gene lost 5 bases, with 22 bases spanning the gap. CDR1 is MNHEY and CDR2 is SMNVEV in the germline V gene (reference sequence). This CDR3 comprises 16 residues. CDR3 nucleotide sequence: TGTGCCAGCAGTCTTCTCCGGGACACCTCTAGGAACGAGCAGTACTTC. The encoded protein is CASSLLRDTSRNEQYF.

The CDR3 DNA reads as TGTGCCAGCAGCAAAGACAGGGGCAGTGAGCAGTTCTTC. This codes for CASSKDRGSEQFF. J is TRBJ2-1 and V is TRBV5-6, with 8 positions matching TRBD1. The ends lost 4 bases at V and 9 bases at J; junction bases unmatched: 6. CDR1 SGHDT and CDR2 YYEEEE come from the germline V gene. There are 13 residues in the CDR3.

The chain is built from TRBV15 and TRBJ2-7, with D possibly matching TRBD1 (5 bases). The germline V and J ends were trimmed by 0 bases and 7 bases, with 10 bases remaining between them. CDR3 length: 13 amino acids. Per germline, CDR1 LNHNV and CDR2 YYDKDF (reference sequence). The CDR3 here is CATSRDRVGEQYF. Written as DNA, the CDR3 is TGTGCCACCAGCAGAGACAGGGTTGGAGAGCAGTACTTC.

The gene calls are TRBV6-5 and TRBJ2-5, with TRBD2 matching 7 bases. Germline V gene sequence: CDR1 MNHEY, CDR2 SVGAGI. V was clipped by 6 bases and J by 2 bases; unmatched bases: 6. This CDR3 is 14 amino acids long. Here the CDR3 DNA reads TGTGCCAGCAGACCGGCCGGGGGGCAAGAGACCCAGTACTTC. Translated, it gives CASRPAGGQETQYF.

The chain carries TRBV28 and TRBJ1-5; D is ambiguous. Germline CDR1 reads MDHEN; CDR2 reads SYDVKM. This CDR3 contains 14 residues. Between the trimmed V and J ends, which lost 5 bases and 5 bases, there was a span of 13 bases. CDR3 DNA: TGTGCCAGCAGTCCCCGACGGGATTATCAGCCCCAGCATTTT. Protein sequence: CASSPRRDYQPQHF.

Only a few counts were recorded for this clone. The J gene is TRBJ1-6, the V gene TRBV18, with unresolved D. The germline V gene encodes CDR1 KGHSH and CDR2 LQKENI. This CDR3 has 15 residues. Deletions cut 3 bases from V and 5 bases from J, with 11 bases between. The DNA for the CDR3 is TGTGCCAGCTCACCGTCACAGCTGAATAATTCACCCCTCCACTTT. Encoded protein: CASSPSQLNNSPLHF.

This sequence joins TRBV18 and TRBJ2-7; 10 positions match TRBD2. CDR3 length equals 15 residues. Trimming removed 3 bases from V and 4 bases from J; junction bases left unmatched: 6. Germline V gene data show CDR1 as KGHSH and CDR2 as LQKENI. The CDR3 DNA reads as TGTGCCAGCTCACCTTACCAGCGGGGGGGATACGAGCAGTACTTC. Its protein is CASSPYQRGGYEQYF.

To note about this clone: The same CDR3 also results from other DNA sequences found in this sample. CDR3 amino acids: CASSGQPNTEAFF. The CDR3 DNA reads as TGTGCCAGTTCAGGACAGCCGAACACTGAAGCTTTCTTT. The chain joins TRBV18 to TRBJ1-1; the D gene is possibly TRBD1 (6 bases). The CDR3 has 13 residues. Trimming stripped 9 bases from V and 1 base from J, with 12 bases between. Per germline, CDR1 KGHSH and CDR2 LQKENI.

The CDR3 loop reads CASSPGTSGDNEQFF. CDR3 DNA: TGTGCCAGCAGCCCCGGGACTAGCGGGGATAATGAGCAGTTCTTC. This chain uses TRBV3-1 (or the pseudogene TRBV3-2) with TRBJ2-1, with TRBD2 matching 13 bases. V dropped 4 bases and J dropped 7; count of bases not matched to a gene: 4. This CDR3 is built from 15 residues. Per germline, CDR1 LGHDT and CDR2 YNNKEL (reference sequence).

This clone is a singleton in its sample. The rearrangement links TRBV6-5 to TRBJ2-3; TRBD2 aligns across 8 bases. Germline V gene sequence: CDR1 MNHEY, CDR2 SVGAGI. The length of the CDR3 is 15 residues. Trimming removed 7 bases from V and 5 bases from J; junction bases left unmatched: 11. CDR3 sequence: CASTSSGSRGDTQYF. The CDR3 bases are TGTGCCAGCACCTCTAGCGGGTCGAGGGGAGATACGCAGTATTTT.

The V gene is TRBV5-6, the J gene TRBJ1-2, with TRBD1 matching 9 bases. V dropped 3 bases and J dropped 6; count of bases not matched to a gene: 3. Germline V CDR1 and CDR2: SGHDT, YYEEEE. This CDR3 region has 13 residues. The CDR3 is CASSYTGGHGYTF. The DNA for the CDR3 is TGTGCCAGCAGCTACACAGGGGGCCATGGCTACACCTTC.

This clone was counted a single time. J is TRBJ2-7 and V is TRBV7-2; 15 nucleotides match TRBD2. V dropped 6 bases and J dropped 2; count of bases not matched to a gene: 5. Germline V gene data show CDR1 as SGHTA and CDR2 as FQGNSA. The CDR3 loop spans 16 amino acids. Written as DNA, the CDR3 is TGTGCCAGCAGAAACGGACTAGCGGGAGGGGCCTACGAGCAGTACTTC. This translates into CASRNGLAGGAYEQYF.

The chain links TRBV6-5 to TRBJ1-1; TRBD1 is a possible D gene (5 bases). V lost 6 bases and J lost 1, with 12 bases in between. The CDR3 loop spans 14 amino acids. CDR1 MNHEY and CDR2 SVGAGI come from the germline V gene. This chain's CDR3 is CASRPTESNTEAFF. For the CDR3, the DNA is TGTGCCAGCAGACCGACAGAATCGAACACTGAAGCTTTCTTT.

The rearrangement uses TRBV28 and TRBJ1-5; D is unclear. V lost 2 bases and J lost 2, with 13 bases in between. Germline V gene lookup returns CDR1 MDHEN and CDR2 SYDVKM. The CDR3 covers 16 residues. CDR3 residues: CASSLRVWEGNQPQHF. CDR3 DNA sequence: TGTGCCAGCAGTTTACGGGTGTGGGAGGGCAATCAGCCCCAGCATTTT.

This CDR3 is CASSQAMGTSGIRGEQFF. CDR3 in DNA: TGTGCCAGCAGCCAAGCAATGGGGACTAGCGGGATCCGGGGTGAGCAGTTCTTC. The chain recombines TRBV14 with TRBJ2-1; 13 bases fit TRBD2. From germline, CDR1 is SGHDN and CDR2 FVKESK. The CDR3 totals 18 residues. The J segment lost 9 bases and the V segment lost 1 base, leaving 12 bases of the junction unmatched.

The DNA of the CDR3 is TGTGCCTGGAGTGGGGGACTGGGCCCCTACGAGCAGTACTTC. Residues: CAWSGGLGPYEQYF. V usage is TRBV30 and J usage is TRBJ2-7, with D possibly TRBD2 on 6 matching bases. Trimming took off 1 base at V and 2 bases at J, with 12 bases between the two ends. Germline CDR1 and CDR2: GTSNPN and SVGIG (reference sequence). The CDR3 totals 14 residues.

Written as DNA, the CDR3 is TGTGCCAGCAGTTTTGGGCAGGGGGATCACGAGCAGTACTTC. Protein product: CASSFGQGDHEQYF. The chain carries TRBV27 and TRBJ2-7, with TRBD1 matching over 7 bases. Germline values: CDR1 MNHEY, CDR2 SMNVEV (reference sequence). J was trimmed by 5 bases and V by 3 bases; bases with no gene match: 7. CDR3 length: 14 amino acids.

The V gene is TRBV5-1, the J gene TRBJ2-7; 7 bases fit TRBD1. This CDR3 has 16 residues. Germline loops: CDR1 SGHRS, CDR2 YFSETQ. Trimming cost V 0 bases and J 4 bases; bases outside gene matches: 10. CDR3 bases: TGCGCCAGCAGCTTGGGTGGGACAGCCACCTCTTACGAGCAGTACTTC. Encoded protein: CASSLGGTATSYEQYF.

The DNA for the CDR3 is TGTGCCAGCAGCTTGGGACAGGGAGGTGACACTGAAGCTTTCTTT. This gives the protein CASSLGQGGDTEAFF. This chain links TRBV5-4 with TRBJ1-1; 7 bases match TRBD1. Germline CDR1 reads SGHNT; CDR2 reads YYREEE (reference sequence). V lost 0 bases, J lost 3 bases, and 5 bases stayed unmatched. The CDR3 consists of 15 residues. Filled out from reference TRBV5-4 and TRBJ1-1, the complete variable domain reads ETGVTQSPTHLIKTRGQQVTLRCSSQSGHNTVSWYQQALGQGPQFIFQYYREEENGRGNFPPRFSGLQFPNYSSELNVNALELDDSALYLCASSLGQGGDTEAFFGQGTRLTVV.

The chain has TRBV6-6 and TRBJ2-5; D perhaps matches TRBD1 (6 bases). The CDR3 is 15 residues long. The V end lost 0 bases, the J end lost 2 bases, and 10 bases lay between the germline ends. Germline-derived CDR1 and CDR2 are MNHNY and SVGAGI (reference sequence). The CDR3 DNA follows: TGTGCCAGCAGTTACTCGCCAGGGGCGCAAGAGACCCAGTACTTC. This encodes CASSYSPGAQETQYF.

CDR3: CASSLGSTRDTGELFF. The CDR3, as DNA: TGTGCCAGCAGCTTAGGGTCTACCCGCGACACCGGGGAGCTGTTTTTT. J is TRBJ2-2 and V is TRBV13; D is ambiguous. The CDR3 length is 16 residues. The germline V and J ends were trimmed by 0 bases and 3 bases, with 11 bases remaining between them. Looked up from germline, CDR1 is PRHDT and CDR2 is FYEKMQ (reference sequence).